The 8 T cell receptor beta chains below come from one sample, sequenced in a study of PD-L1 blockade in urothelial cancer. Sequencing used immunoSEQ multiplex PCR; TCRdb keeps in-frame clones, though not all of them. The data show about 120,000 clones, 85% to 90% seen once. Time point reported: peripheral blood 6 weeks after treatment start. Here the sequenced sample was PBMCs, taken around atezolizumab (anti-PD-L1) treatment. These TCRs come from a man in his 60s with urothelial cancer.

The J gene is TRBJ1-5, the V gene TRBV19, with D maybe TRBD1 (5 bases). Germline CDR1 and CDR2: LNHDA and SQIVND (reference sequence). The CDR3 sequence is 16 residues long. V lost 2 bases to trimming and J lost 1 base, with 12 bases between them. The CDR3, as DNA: TGTGCCAGTAGTATAAGAGTCAGGGTGAGCAATCAGCCCCAGCATTTT. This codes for CASSIRVRVSNQPQHF.

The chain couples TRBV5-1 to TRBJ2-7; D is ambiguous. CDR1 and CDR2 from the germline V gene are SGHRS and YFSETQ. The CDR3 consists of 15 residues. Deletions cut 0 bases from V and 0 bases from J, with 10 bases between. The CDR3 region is CASSLDTFDSYEQYF. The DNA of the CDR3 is TGCGCCAGCAGCTTGGACACATTCGACTCCTACGAGCAGTACTTC.

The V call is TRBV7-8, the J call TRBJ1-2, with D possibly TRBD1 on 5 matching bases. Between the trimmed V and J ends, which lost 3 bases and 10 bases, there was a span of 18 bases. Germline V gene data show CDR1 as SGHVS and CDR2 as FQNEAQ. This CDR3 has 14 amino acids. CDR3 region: CASSFLGGQGAYTF. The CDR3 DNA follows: TGTGCCAGCAGCTTCCTTGGTGGTCAGGGTGCCTACACCTTC.

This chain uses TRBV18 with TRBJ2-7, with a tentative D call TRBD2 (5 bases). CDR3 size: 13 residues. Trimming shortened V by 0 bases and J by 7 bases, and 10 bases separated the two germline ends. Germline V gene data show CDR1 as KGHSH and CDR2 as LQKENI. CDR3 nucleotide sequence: TGTGCCAGCTCACCACCGGGGAGCCCGGAGCAGTACTTC. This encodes CASSPPGSPEQYF.

CDR3 sequence reads: CASSYGGGLEDYGYTF. The CDR3, as DNA: TGTGCCAGCAGTTATGGAGGGGGCTTAGAGGACTATGGCTACACCTTC. The J gene is TRBJ1-2, the V gene TRBV6-5; 7 bases match TRBD1. CDR1 MNHEY and CDR2 SVGAGI come from the germline V gene. V gave up 3 bases and J gave up 3 bases; unmatched junction bases: 10. The CDR3 consists of 16 residues.

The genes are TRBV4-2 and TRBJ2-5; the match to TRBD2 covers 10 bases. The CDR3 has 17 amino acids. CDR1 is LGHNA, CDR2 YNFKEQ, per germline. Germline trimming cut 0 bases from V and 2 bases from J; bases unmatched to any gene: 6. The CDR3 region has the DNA TGTGCCAGCAGCCAAGAGGGCCGGACTAGCGGACAAGAGACCCAGTACTTC. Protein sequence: CASSQEGRTSGQETQYF.

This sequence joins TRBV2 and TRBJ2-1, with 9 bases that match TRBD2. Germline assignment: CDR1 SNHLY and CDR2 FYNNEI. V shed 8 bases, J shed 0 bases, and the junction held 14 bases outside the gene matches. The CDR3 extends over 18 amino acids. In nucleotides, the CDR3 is TGTGCCAGCGAGAGGGTATGGCGGGGGGGAAGCTCCTACAATGAGCAGTTCTTC. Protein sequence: CASERVWRGGSSYNEQFF.

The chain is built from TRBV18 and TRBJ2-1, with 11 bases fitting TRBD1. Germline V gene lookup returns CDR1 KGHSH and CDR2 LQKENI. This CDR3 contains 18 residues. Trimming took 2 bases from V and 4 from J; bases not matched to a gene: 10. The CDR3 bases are TGTGCCAGCTCACCAACAGTGACCGGGACAGGGGGATACAATGAGCAGTTCTTC. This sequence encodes CASSPTVTGTGGYNEQFF.